This record covers a single T cell receptor (beta chain). Its specificity is unknown. The germline gives CDR1 SEHNR, CDR2 FQNEAQ (reference sequence). The CDR3 is 16 amino acids. V was pared by 1 base and J by 5 bases, with 5 bases of the junction left unmatched. This sample is drawn from a study of cytomegalovirus exposure and HLA in healthy donors. TCRdb's copy holds only in-frame clones and misses some; the assay was immunoSEQ multiplex PCR. Among under 150,000 clones, approximately 90% were seen once, and the ten largest hold around 1.9%. Study findings and constraints: Reports indicated that the classifier achieved high specificity and sensitivity in diagnosing cytomegalovirus status. Some public TCRs appeared in many individuals, while most sequences were rare.

V gene TRBV7-9 combines with J gene TRBJ2-5; TRBD1 aligns across 12 bases. The TCR comes from a woman aged 18-30 years in good health and CMV-seronegative. Input material: PBMCs. In DNA, the CDR3 is TGTGCCAGCAGCTTAGGTTGGGGACAGGGGGCTGAGACCCAGTACTTC. It is translated as CASSLGWGQGAETQYF.